This T cell receptor beta chain was documented in a study of metastatic and nonmetastatic thyroid tumors. Study-wide background: For malignant and benign thyroid patients, tumor or nodule tissue and blood were the sources whose repertoires were compared. The study, taken as a whole, reports: For both blood and tumor, malignant thyroid tumors reportedly showed significantly higher TCR beta diversity than benign nodules did.

Before thyroid surgery, none of the patients had received any treatment. The CDR3 consists of 13 residues. Germline CDR1 and CDR2: PRHDT and FYEKMQ (reference sequence). V lost 1 base, J lost 4 bases, and 5 bases lay in between. At least ten counts were recorded for this clone. The antigen remains undetermined. In the authors' workflow: A classifier of distant metastasis in papillary thyroid cancer was built from CDR3 differences (across clinicopathological groups). TCRdb redid the clone calls on the PCR reads using MiXCR. The V and J calls and clone size come from TCRdb's table, not from the authors' own analysis. The sample comprises 20,000 to 25,000 clones, over 9.5% of which are singletons, and roughly 29% rests with the top ten.

What was sequenced was blood. J is TRBJ1-3 and V is TRBV13; no clear D. The TCR sequence derives from a female donor with papillary thyroid cancer or a benign thyroid nodule (not recorded which). Some clones in this sample may be carry-over from other donors' samples. The DNA of the CDR3 is TGTGCCAGCAGCTTAGATCCGGGAAACACCATATATTTT. Translated: CASSLDPGNTIYF.